This is a list of T cell receptor beta chains from one sample in a study of blood T cells in healthy people across ages. TCRdb called the 5' RACE reads again in MiXCR, with one record for every CDR3 protein. The sample has about 640,000 distinct CDR3 sequences; around 43% are singletons. The sequenced sample consisted of blood. These receptors were taken from a man aged 80 or over in good health. The CDR3 runs from the conserved cysteine through the conserved F or W. D genes are given only for firm matches. Rows may omit the clone size; those that give it use once, few, many or a size class.

TRBV7-2	15	TRBD1	.	TRBJ1-4	TGTGCCAGCAGCTTAGGGGGGACAGCGGAGGAAAAACTGTTTTTT	CASSLGGTAEEKLFF
TRBV25-1	12	.	.	TRBJ1-4	TGTGCCAGCAGTGGAGCACTCGAAAAACTGTTTTTT	CASSGALEKLFF
TRBV27	15	.	few	TRBJ1-6	TGTGCCAGCAGTCAAAGGCCCATTTATAATTCACCCCTCCACTTT	CASSQRPIYNSPLHF
TRBV15	13	.	.	TRBJ2-4	TGTGCCACCAGCAGAGATACTCGTAATGAGCAGTACTTC	CATSRDTRNEQYF
TRBV20-1	14	.	.	TRBJ2-3	TGCAGTGCTAGAGAGCCCGCCAGCACAGATACGCAGTATTTT	CSAREPASTDTQYF
TRBV20-1	11	.	few	TRBJ1-2	TGCAGTGCTAGCAGACAGGATGGCTACACCTTC	CSASRQDGYTF
TRBV29-1	13	.	few	TRBJ1-2	TGCAGCGTTGACAGAGGGACGCTTAATGGCTACACCTTC	CSVDRGTLNGYTF
TRBV6-2/TRBV6-3	19	TRBD1	.	TRBJ2-5	TGTACCAGCACTCTCAAGGTCCCGAGGCGGGACAGGGTACAAGAGACCCAGTACTTC	CTSTLKVPRRDRVQETQYF
TRBV7-2	14	.	few	TRBJ2-3	TGTGCCAGCAGCTTACAGTTTGTACCAGATACGCAGTATTTT	CASSLQFVPDTQYF
TRBV4-2	15	TRBD1	few	TRBJ2-4	TGTGCCAGCAGCCAACACCGGGACAGACAGAACATTCAGTACTTC	CASSQHRDRQNIQYF
TRBV5-1	16	.	.	TRBJ2-7	TGCGCCAGCAGCTTAGTGGTAGCGGTGACCACCTACGAGCAGTACTTC	CASSLVVAVTTYEQYF